The T cell receptor beta chain described here comes from a study of graft-versus-host responses after intestinal transplantation. Study summary: All recipients were transplanted with multivisceral, liver-intestinal, or isolated intestinal grafts. Every one of the recipients received anti-thymocyte globulin induction and afterwards took tacrolimus and steroids for approximately three years. Study conclusions and caveats: Analysis identified GvH clones in recipient marrow, with some appearing first in ileum or blood. Allografts from individuals with graft-donor T cell macrochimerism displayed high graft-versus-host to host-versus-graft clonal ratios.

Germline CDR1 and CDR2: MNHNY and SVGAGI (reference sequence). The CDR3 is made up of 16 amino acids. V lost 6 bases and J 8 bases, leaving 22 bases between the germline ends. To note about this clone: Its antigen is currently unknown.

Libraries were prepared by immunoSEQ multiplex PCR; TCRdb keeps only in-frame clonotypes and omits some of them. This table holds 85,000 to 100,000 clones, roughly 90% found once. The chain employs TRBV6-6 and TRBJ1-4; D is uncertain. The source is a human donor who received an intestinal transplant. Sequences were derived from unstimulated CD4+ T cells sorted from spleen or lymph node cells, sampled before intestinal transplant. CDR3 residues: CASSPILPGIPEKLFF. The CDR3 DNA reads as TGTGCCAGCAGCCCTATTCTTCCCGGGATCCCGGAAAAACTGTTTTTT.